One and the same sample provided the 27 T cell receptor beta chains below, sequenced in a study of blood T cell repertoires in COVID-19. The data were produced by immunoSEQ multiplex PCR, yet TCRdb's version contains in-frame clones alone and is incomplete. The table has roughly 150,000 clones, more than 65% seen once. Sequenced material: peripheral blood. The receptors stem from a woman of 80 years or more with active or convalescent COVID-19.

This chain connects TRBV10-3 to TRBJ1-3, with D maybe TRBD1 (6 bases). V gave up 8 bases and J gave up 2 bases, with 22 bases separating them. Germline V gene sequence: CDR1 ENHRY, CDR2 SYGVKD. The CDR3 runs to 17 residues. The CDR3 protein is CAISGTRDPVPGNTIYF. The DNA for the CDR3 is TGTGCCATCTCGGGGACACGCGATCCAGTTCCTGGAAACACCATATATTTT.

This chain uses TRBV3-1 (or the pseudogene TRBV3-2) with TRBJ1-2; 9 positions agree with TRBD1. The trim removed 0 bases at V and 4 bases at J, leaving 9 bases unmatched. From germline, CDR1 is LGHDT and CDR2 YNNKEL (reference sequence). The CDR3 is made up of 17 amino acids. CDR3 amino acids: CASSQDLGDRARYGYTF. The CDR3 DNA reads TGTGCCAGCAGCCAAGATCTAGGGGACAGGGCGCGCTATGGCTACACCTTC.

The chain joins TRBV3-1 (or the pseudogene TRBV3-2) to TRBJ2-3, with 7 positions matching TRBD2. The germline gives CDR1 LGHDT, CDR2 YNNKEL (reference sequence). V gave up 6 bases and J gave up 5 bases; unmatched junction bases: 11. The CDR3 totals 15 residues. The chain's CDR3 is CASSFAGVEEDTQYF. In nucleotides, the CDR3 is TGTGCCAGCAGTTTCGCGGGAGTAGAGGAAGATACGCAGTATTTT.

V is TRBV12-2 and J is TRBJ2-2; TRBD2, the table's D call, was not compared with the DNA. TRBV12-2 is assigned pseudogene status. The CDR3 runs to 17 residues. CDR3 region: CASRPGLAEVNTGELFF. The CDR3 DNA sequence: TGTGCAAGTCGCCCGGGACTAGCGGAGGTCAACACCGGGGAGCTGTTTTTT.

The rearrangement links TRBV30 to TRBJ1-4; 8 bases match TRBD1. CDR1 and CDR2 from the germline V gene are GTSNPN and SVGIG (reference sequence). V was clipped by 2 bases and J by 8 bases; unmatched bases: 1. This CDR3 region has 12 residues. CDR3 bases: TGTGCCTGGAGTAGGGACAGGGAAAAACTGTTTTTT. Translating it yields CAWSRDREKLFF. Supplemented by reference TRBV30 and TRBJ1-4, the full variable domain reads SQTIHQWPATLVQPVGSPLSLECTVEGTSNPNLYWYRQAAGRGLQLLFYSVGIGQISSEVPQNLSASRPQDRQFILSSKKLLLSDSGFYLCAWSRDREKLFFGSGTQLSVL.

CDR3 coding DNA: TGCGCCAGCAGCCAGCACTCCGGGACTAGCGCAACCTACGAGCAGTACTTC. Translation gives CASSQHSGTSATYEQYF. This sequence joins TRBV4-1 and TRBJ2-7, with 10 nucleotides matching TRBD2. The CDR3 has 17 amino acids. Losses at the gene ends were 3 bases for V and 2 bases for J; bases not matched to a gene: 10. Germline lookup yields CDR1 MGHRA and CDR2 YSYEKL.

The chain couples TRBV29-1 to TRBJ2-3; 7 bases align to TRBD2. CDR1 is SQVTM, CDR2 ANQGSEA, per germline. The CDR3 totals 14 residues. V dropped 4 bases and J dropped 5; count of bases not matched to a gene: 9. CDR3 nucleotide sequence: TGCAGCGTTGTACTAGCGTATACAGGAGATACGCAGTATTTT. Encoded protein: CSVVLAYTGDTQYF.

This clone was observed a handful of times. The V call is TRBV7-9, the J call TRBJ1-2; no definite D call. The germline gives CDR1 SEHNR, CDR2 FQNEAQ (reference sequence). With 11 bases removed from V and 3 bases from J, the gap between germline ends came to 19 bases. The CDR3 extends over 14 amino acids. This chain's CDR3 is CASQLFGDDYGYTF. Here the CDR3 DNA reads TGTGCCTCCCAGCTGTTCGGGGATGACTATGGCTACACCTTC.

The chain has TRBV7-3 and TRBJ2-7; 11 positions match TRBD2. The CDR3 is 15 residues long. Germline CDR1 is SGHTA and CDR2 is FQGTGA. The V segment lost 2 bases and the J segment 3 bases; nucleotides outside the gene matches: 3. As DNA, the CDR3 is TGTGCCAGCAGCTTAGGGACTAGCGGACTCTACGAGCAGTACTTC. Translating it yields CASSLGTSGLYEQYF.

The chain carries TRBV29-1 and TRBJ1-2, with a tentative D call TRBD1 (5 bases). The ends were cut back, 3 bases at V and 4 bases at J, with 12 bases in the middle. This CDR3 is built from 13 residues. Germline CDR1 reads SQVTM; CDR2 reads ANQGSEA. The CDR3 coding sequence is TGCAGCGTTGACCCGACAGTAAGCTATGGCTACACCTTC. Translation gives CSVDPTVSYGYTF. Full variable domain (remainder filled in from reference TRBV29-1 and TRBJ1-2): SAVISQKPSRDICQRGTSLTIQCQVDSQVTMMFWYRQQPGQSLTLIATANQGSEATYESGFVIDKFPISRPNLTFSTLTVSNMSPEDSSIYLCSVDPTVSYGYTFGSGTRLTVV.

The gene calls are TRBV7-6 and TRBJ2-1; 9 positions agree with TRBD2. CDR3 size: 17 residues. J was trimmed by 0 bases and V by 1 base; bases with no gene match: 4. The germline V gene has CDR1 SGHVS and CDR2 FNYEAQ. CDR3 sequence reads: CASSLEVSGSSYNEQFF. CDR3 DNA: TGTGCCAGCAGCTTAGAGGTTAGCGGGAGCTCCTACAATGAGCAGTTCTTC. Using reference TRBV7-6 and TRBJ2-1 for the parts outside the CDR3, the full variable domain is GAGVSQSPRYKVTKRGQDVALRCDPISGHVSLYWYRQALGQGPEFLTYFNYEAQQDKSGLPNDRFSAERPEGSISTLTIQRTEQRDSAMYRCASSLEVSGSSYNEQFFGPGTRLTVL.

The V gene is TRBV6-6, the J gene TRBJ2-7; 11 positions match TRBD1. The CDR3 runs to 16 residues. The ends lost 6 bases at V and 5 bases at J; junction bases unmatched: 12. Germline V CDR1 and CDR2: MNHNY, SVGAGI (reference sequence). The CDR3 loop reads CASRRTGTGGFHEQYF. CDR3 DNA sequence: TGTGCCAGCAGAAGAACCGGGACAGGGGGATTCCACGAGCAGTACTTC.

This clone was seen a single time. This chain connects TRBV27 to TRBJ2-7; 7 positions match TRBD1. The CDR3 extends over 14 amino acids. Trimming took 3 bases from V and 6 from J; bases not matched to a gene: 8. CDR1 and CDR2 from the germline V gene are MNHEY and SMNVEV (reference sequence). The CDR3 reads CASSFVHRGGEQYF. CDR3 nucleotides: TGTGCCAGCAGTTTCGTTCACAGGGGCGGCGAGCAGTACTTC.

The DNA of the CDR3 is TGCAGCGTTACAGGGCTGAACACTGAAGCTTTCTTT. The encoded protein is CSVTGLNTEAFF. The chain employs TRBV29-1 and TRBJ1-1; D might be TRBD1 (6 bases). The CDR3 is 12 residues long. Germline values: CDR1 SQVTM, CDR2 ANQGSEA. The V end was cut by 5 bases, the J end by 0 bases, with 7 bases between.

This rearrangement joins TRBV6-5 to TRBJ1-4, with D hard to call. CDR1 is MNHEY and CDR2 is SVGAGI in the germline V gene. V was cut by 2 bases and J by 5 bases, with 12 bases left in between. The CDR3 spans 15 residues. CDR3 region: CASSYSQVKNEKLFF. Here the CDR3 DNA reads TGTGCCAGCAGTTACAGCCAGGTTAAAAATGAAAAACTGTTTTTT.

The chain joins TRBV5-1 to TRBJ2-2; tentative D call: TRBD1 (6 bases). CDR3 length: 15 residues. V was cut by 3 bases and J by 4 bases, with 13 bases left in between. Germline lookup yields CDR1 SGHRS and CDR2 YFSETQ. The CDR3 DNA reads as TGCGCCAGCAGCTCGACAGGAAGAGGCACCGGGGAGCTGTTTTTT. This translates into CASSSTGRGTGELFF. The full variable domain, in which reference TRBV5-1 and TRBJ2-2 provide the parts outside the CDR3, is KAGVTQTPRYLIKTRGQQVTLSCSPISGHRSVSWYQQTPGQGLQFLFEYFSETQRNKGNFPGRFSGRQFSNSRSEMNVSTLELGDSALYLCASSSTGRGTGELFFGEGSRLTVL.

In DNA, the CDR3 is TGTGCCAGCAAGGACATTTTAGACACCGGGGAGCTGTTTTTT. It encodes CASKDILDTGELFF. This chain joins TRBV2 and TRBJ2-2; weak D call: TRBD1 (5 bases). V was pared by 7 bases and J by 3 bases, with 12 bases between. CDR3 length: 14 residues. In germline, CDR1 is SNHLY, CDR2 FYNNEI.

The chain carries TRBV7-6 and TRBJ1-3, with D unresolved. The CDR3 extends over 14 amino acids. Trimming removed 5 bases from V and 0 bases from J, with 8 bases in between. Germline CDR1 reads SGHVS; CDR2 reads FNYEAQ. This chain's CDR3 is CASSPDISGNTIYF. As DNA, the CDR3 is TGTGCCAGCAGCCCCGACATCTCTGGAAACACCATATATTTT.

The CDR3 nucleotides read TGCGCCAGCAGCGACCTACAGGGGGGAGAGACCCAGTACTTC. Protein sequence: CASSDLQGGETQYF. This chain connects TRBV5-1 to TRBJ2-5, with 8 bases identical to TRBD1. The CDR3 spans 14 residues. V lost 4 bases, J lost 4 bases, and 6 bases stayed unmatched. Germline assignment: CDR1 SGHRS and CDR2 YFSETQ.

The J gene is TRBJ2-3, the V gene TRBV2; D possibly corresponds to TRBD2 (6 bases). The V end lost 5 bases, the J end lost 1 base, and 13 bases lay between the germline ends. Germline V CDR1 and CDR2: SNHLY, FYNNEI. This CDR3 has 15 residues. CDR3 bases: TGTGCCAGCAGTCAACTAGGCGGGGGCACAGATACGCAGTATTTT. This encodes CASSQLGGGTDTQYF. The entire variable domain, with the rest obtained from reference TRBV2 and TRBJ2-3, is as follows: EPEVTQTPSHQVTQMGQEVILRCVPISNHLYFYWYRQILGQKVEFLVSFYNNEISEKSEIFDDQFSVERPDGSNFTLKIRSTKLEDSAMYFCASSQLGGGTDTQYFGPGTRLTVL.

The gene calls are TRBV10-1 and TRBJ1-5; 7 positions match TRBD1. This CDR3 spans 18 amino acids. V dropped 3 bases and J dropped 2; count of bases not matched to a gene: 13. Germline lookup yields CDR1 WNHNN and CDR2 SYGVQD (reference sequence). The CDR3, as DNA: TGCGCCAGCAGTGATCGAAGGGTCGACAGGGACGGCAATCAGCCCCAGCATTTT. Translation gives CASSDRRVDRDGNQPQHF.

This clone came up a few times. The chain has TRBV7-9 and TRBJ1-1; D call uncertain. Trimming shortened V by 5 bases and J by 6 bases, and 13 bases separated the two germline ends. Per germline, CDR1 SEHNR and CDR2 FQNEAQ (reference sequence). CDR3 size: 13 residues. CDR3 residues: CASSGASYAEAFF. CDR3 coding DNA: TGTGCCAGCAGCGGAGCCAGCTACGCTGAAGCTTTCTTT.

A few counts support this clone. This chain connects TRBV30 to TRBJ1-6; the D gene is possibly TRBD1 (5 bases). The germline gives CDR1 GTSNPN, CDR2 SVGIG (reference sequence). Trimming stripped 4 bases from V and 0 bases from J, with 10 bases between. The CDR3 is 15 amino acids. The CDR3 region has the DNA TGTGCCTGGACCCGACAGAGCTCCTATAATTCACCCCTCCACTTT. Translating gives CAWTRQSSYNSPLHF.

The chain employs TRBV19 and TRBJ2-1, with TRBD1 matching 10 bases. V lost 8 bases to trimming and J lost 0 bases; unmatched junction nucleotides: 4. The germline V gene encodes CDR1 LNHDA and CDR2 SQIVND (reference sequence). The CDR3 totals 15 residues. The CDR3 coding sequence is TGTGCCAGTGGGAGGACAGGGGGCTCCTACAATGAGCAGTTCTTC. Translation gives CASGRTGGSYNEQFF.

The chain carries TRBV3-1 (or the pseudogene TRBV3-2) and TRBJ2-1, with TRBD2 as a possible D gene (7 bases). The CDR3 contains 13 residues. CDR1 and CDR2 (germline): LGHDT, YNNKEL (reference sequence). The V end was cut by 1 base, the J end by 13 bases, with 14 bases between. The DNA for the CDR3 is TGTGCCAGCAGCCAAGGAGGGGGGAGGGGTCAGTTCTTC. This codes for CASSQGGGRGQFF.

The chain uses TRBV5-1 and TRBJ2-1; 7 bases line up with TRBD1. CDR3 size: 13 residues. The trim removed 4 bases at V and 4 bases at J, leaving 2 bases unmatched. Germline assignment: CDR1 SGHRS and CDR2 YFSETQ. The CDR3 DNA is TGCGCCAGCAGCATACAGGGGTACAATGAGCAGTTCTTC. This translates into CASSIQGYNEQFF. Filled out from reference TRBV5-1 and TRBJ2-1, the complete variable domain reads KAGVTQTPRYLIKTRGQQVTLSCSPISGHRSVSWYQQTPGQGLQFLFEYFSETQRNKGNFPGRFSGRQFSNSRSEMNVSTLELGDSALYLCASSIQGYNEQFFGPGTRLTVL.

The chain joins TRBV3-1 (or the pseudogene TRBV3-2) to TRBJ2-7; a weak D match, TRBD2 (7 bases). The V gene lost 4 bases and the J gene lost 4 bases, with 11 bases spanning the gap. The V gene's germline CDR1 is LGHDT and CDR2 YNNKEL (reference sequence). The CDR3 is 13 amino acids. The CDR3, as DNA: TGTGCCAGCAGCCGGAGGGGGGGGTACGAGCAGTACTTC. Its protein is CASSRRGGYEQYF.